This is a list of T cell receptor beta chains from one sample in a study of cytomegalovirus exposure and HLA in healthy donors. TCRdb's table, derived via immunoSEQ multiplex PCR, lists solely in-frame clones and lacks some. The table lists under 200,000 clones, 68% of them singletons. Sequencing was done on a sample of PBMCs. The receptor source for this set is a young woman in good health and CMV-seropositive. Both conserved end residues are part of each CDR3. A D gene is named only where the DNA matches it firmly. Some rows mark clone size as missing; the rest say once, few, many or name a class of expanded clone.

J gene	clone size	V gene	D gene	CDR3 protein	CDR3 DNA
TRBJ2-5	-	TRBV6-1	-	CASSELRTGRYQETQYF	TGTGCCAGCAGTGAATTGAGAACAGGGCGGTACCAAGAGACCCAGTACTTC
TRBJ1-2	-	TRBV7-2	TRBD1	CASSLGRTGRGYTF	TGTGCCAGCAGCTTAGGCCGGACAGGGCGAGGCTACACCTTC
TRBJ2-3	-	TRBV21-1	-	CASSRGLGADTQYF	TGTGCCAGTTCCAGGGGACTAGGCGCAGATACGCAGTATTTT
TRBJ1-2	-	TRBV4-1	-	CASSQEGDTYGYTF	TGCGCCAGCAGCCAAGAAGGGGATACCTATGGCTACACCTTC
TRBJ2-7	-	TRBV5-3	TRBD2	CAREEAGGTDYEQYF	TGTGCCAGAGAGGAGGCGGGGGGGACTGACTACGAGCAGTACTTC
TRBJ1-4	few	TRBV5-6	-	CASSLLQDEKLFF	TGTGCCAGCAGCTTGTTACAGGATGAAAAACTGTTTTTT
TRBJ1-1	-	TRBV30	TRBD1	CAWNLGTGEAFF	TGTGCCTGGAACCTCGGGACAGGGGAAGCTTTCTTT
TRBJ2-1	-	TRBV6-5	-	CASSLGTVPNEQFF	TGTGCCAGCAGCCTCGGGACTGTTCCAAATGAGCAGTTCTTC
TRBJ2-7	-	TRBV5-1	TRBD1	CASSLTGTGNEQYF	TGCGCCAGCAGCTTGACCGGGACAGGGAACGAGCAGTACTTC
TRBJ2-3	-	TRBV25-1	TRBD2	CASSGTSGRADTQYF	TGTGCCAGCAGTGGGACTAGCGGGAGGGCAGATACGCAGTATTTT
TRBJ2-4	-	TRBV7-9	TRBD1	CASSLDRGKNIQYF	TGTGCCAGCAGCTTAGACAGGGGGAAAAACATTCAGTACTTC
TRBJ2-2	-	TRBV5-6	TRBD2	CASSLTSANTGELFF	TGTGCCAGCAGCTTGACTAGCGCGAACACCGGGGAGCTGTTTTTT
TRBJ2-7	-	TRBV10-1	-	CASSDRKGVTHEQYF	TGCGCCAGCAGTGATCGGAAGGGGGTGACCCACGAGCAGTACTTC